The clone carrying this T cell receptor (beta chain) has just a few counts. These data belong to a study of regulatory T cells in long-lasting Graves disease. Time point given: newly diagnosed GD, antithyroid drugs for less than 3 months. The authors made the TCR library using RNA they extracted from PBMCs. Combining iRepertoire HTBI primers with Arm-PCR of CDR3 regions, the authors built TCR beta libraries. TCRdb ran MiXCR on the multiplex PCR reads and lists one entry per CDR3 protein. The sample yields fewer than 650,000 distinct CDR3 sequences, about 16% seen once. Germline-derived CDR1 and CDR2 are DFQATT and SNEGSKA (reference sequence). This CDR3 contains 14 residues. Trimming shortened V by 6 bases and J by 3 bases, and 17 bases separated the two germline ends. This sample was shared with a second study, whose subject was T cells in Graves' hyperthyroidism and ophthalmopathy.

The sequencing used peripheral blood mononuclear cells (PBMCs), collected at new diagnosis, from a patient treated with antithyroid drugs. The clonotype was recovered from a woman aged 25 to 39 with Graves disease. The V call is TRBV20-1, the J call TRBJ1-2; possible D gene TRBD1, 5 bases. CDR3 sequence: CSAETGRGHYGYTF. The DNA for the CDR3 is TGCAGTGCAGAAACAGGAAGGGGTCACTATGGCTACACCTTC.